This T cell receptor (beta chain) was profiled in a study of blood T cell repertoires in COVID-19. At the level of the study: Acute and convalescent COVID-19 samples came from the United States, Italy and Spain. Sources were T cells, B-cell-depleted T cells, or PBMCs; the material itself was cDNA or gDNA.

Here immunoSEQ multiplex PCR was the method, and the copy in TCRdb shows in-frame clones only, minus some. Here the sample spans under 170,000 clones, 86% being singletons. CDR3 length equals 13 residues. V was trimmed by 4 bases and J by 4 bases, leaving 8 bases between them. What was sequenced was peripheral blood. The clonotype originates from a man in his 70s with acute or convalescent COVID-19. V is TRBV23-1 and J is TRBJ2-1; a possible D gene is TRBD2 (5 bases). TRBV23-1 is annotated as an ORF whose role is uncertain. The CDR3 spells CASSPRTYNEQFF. In DNA form, the CDR3 reads TGCGCCAGCAGTCCCAGGACTTACAATGAGCAGTTCTTC.